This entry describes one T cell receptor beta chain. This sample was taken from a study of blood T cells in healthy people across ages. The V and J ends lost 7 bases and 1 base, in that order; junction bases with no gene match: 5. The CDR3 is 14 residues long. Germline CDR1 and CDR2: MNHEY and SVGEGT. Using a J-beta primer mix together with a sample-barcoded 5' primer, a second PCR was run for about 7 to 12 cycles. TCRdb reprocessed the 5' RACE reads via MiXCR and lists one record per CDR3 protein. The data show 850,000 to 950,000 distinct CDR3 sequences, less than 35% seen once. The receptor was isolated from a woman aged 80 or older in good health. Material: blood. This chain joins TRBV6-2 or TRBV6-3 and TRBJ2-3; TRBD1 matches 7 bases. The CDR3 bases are TGTGCCAGCAAGAGGGACAGAGGCACAGATACGCAGTATTTT. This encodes CASKRDRGTDTQYF.